Listed here is a single T cell receptor (beta chain). What it binds is unknown. A read error may produce the germline difference seen at one junction end. CDR1 is ENHRY and CDR2 is SYGVKD in the germline V gene. The length of the CDR3 is 13 residues. Sequencing used immunoSEQ multiplex PCR; TCRdb keeps in-frame clones, though not all of them. The sample contains about 22,000 clones, roughly 90% of which appear only once. This sample was taken from a study of T cells after posttransplantation cyclophosphamide. Study results and caveats: Later blood repertoires were often dominated by clones from the donor CD8+ memory compartment.

Treatment was busulfan-fludarabine conditioning, a marrow graft, and cyclophosphamide on days +3 and +4. The receptor comes from a female patient younger than 45 who received an allogeneic stem cell transplant from an unrelated donor, was CMV-positive, and had no GVHD. The graft donor may be the source of some T cells. The sequencing used PBMCs, collected after allogeneic stem cell transplant with posttransplant cyclophosphamide. The rearrangement uses TRBV10-3 and TRBJ2-7; D uncertain. CDR3 in amino acids: CANSPESLGEQYF. The CDR3 DNA is TGTGCCAACAGTCCGGAGAGCCTGGGCGAGCAGTACTTC.